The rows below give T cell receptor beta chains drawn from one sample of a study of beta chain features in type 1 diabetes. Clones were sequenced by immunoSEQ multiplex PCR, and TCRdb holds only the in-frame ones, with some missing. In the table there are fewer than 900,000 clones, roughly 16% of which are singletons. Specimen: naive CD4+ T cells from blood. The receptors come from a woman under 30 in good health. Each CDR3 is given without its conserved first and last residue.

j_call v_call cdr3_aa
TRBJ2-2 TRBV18 ASSPHTESTGELF
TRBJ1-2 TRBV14 ASSQGLADSPNYGYT
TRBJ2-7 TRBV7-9 ASSWDRPYEQY
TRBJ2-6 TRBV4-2 ASSQVFPGAGNSGANVLT
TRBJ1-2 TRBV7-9 ASSFTENYGYT
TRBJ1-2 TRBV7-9 ASSPRQGPTNYGYT
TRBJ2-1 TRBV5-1 ASSFGGNNEQF
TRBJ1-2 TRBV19 ASRGQNYGYT
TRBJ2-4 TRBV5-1 ASSKTGTEAKNIQY
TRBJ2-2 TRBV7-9 ASSTDRNTGELF
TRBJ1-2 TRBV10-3 AISGQGPNYGYT
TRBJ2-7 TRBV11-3 ASSSWGGHEQY
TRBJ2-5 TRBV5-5 ASSRLDRETQY
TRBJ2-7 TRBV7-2 ASSLTSEIYEQY
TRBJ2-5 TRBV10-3 AIRASAGAETQY
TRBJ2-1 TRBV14 ASSPSGLAGFVF
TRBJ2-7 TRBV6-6 ASSYVINRATEQY
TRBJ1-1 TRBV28 ASAQALRMNTEAF
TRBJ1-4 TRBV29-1 SVDERDGKLF
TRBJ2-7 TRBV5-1 ASSLGPEKGGLVEQY
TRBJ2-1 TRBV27 ASSLGLAGGPGLNEQF
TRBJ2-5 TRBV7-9 ASSLGRQGVGETQY
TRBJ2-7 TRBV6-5 ASSYRDRGYEQY
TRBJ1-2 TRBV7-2 ASSRQGWDGYT
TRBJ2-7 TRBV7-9 ASSLRLAGEYEQY
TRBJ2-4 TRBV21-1 ASSKGELAKNIQY
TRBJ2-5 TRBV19 ASRTGGEETQY
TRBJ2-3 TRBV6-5 ASSYSRGNTDTQY
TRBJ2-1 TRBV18 ASSPGQGALSEQF
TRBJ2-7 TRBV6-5 ASSYGGAGDYEQY
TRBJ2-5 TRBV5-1 ASSLVSQAQETQY
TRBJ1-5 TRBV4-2 ASSQDRGTAHQPQH
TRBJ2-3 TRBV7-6 ASSLGLAGSTDTQY
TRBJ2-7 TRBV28 ASSLFGRSDEQY
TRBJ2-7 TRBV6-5 ASRRDNSYEQY
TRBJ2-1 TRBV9 ASSVEGNSYNEQF
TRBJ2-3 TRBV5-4 ASSGDFGTDFTDTQY
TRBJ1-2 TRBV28 ASLQILYGYT
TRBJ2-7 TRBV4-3 ASSQDEGISTYEQY
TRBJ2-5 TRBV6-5 ASSYSPGMQETQY